The following is a T cell receptor beta chain sequence with its context. The protocol was immunoSEQ multiplex PCR, while the TCRdb copy is restricted to in-frame clones and leaves out a portion. The data show approximately 220,000 clones, 84% seen once. This entry belongs to a study of blood T cell repertoires in COVID-19. Background on the study: The United States, Italy and Spain were the sources of the acute and convalescent COVID-19 samples.

Trimming shortened V by 5 bases and J by 6 bases, and 10 bases separated the two germline ends. From germline, CDR1 is SGHTA and CDR2 FQGNSA. The CDR3 has 13 amino acids. Recovered participants had two consecutive negative NP/OP PCR tests, healthcare professional clearance, or symptom resolution. The sequence was collected from a woman in her thirties or forties who had recovered from COVID-19. The chain combines TRBV7-2 with TRBJ2-2, with D hard to call. The material sequenced was PBMCs or T cells enriched from blood (not recorded which). CDR3 nucleotide sequence: TGTGCCAGCAGCACTTATTCCGCCGGGGAGCTGTTTTTT. Translated, it gives CASSTYSAGELFF.